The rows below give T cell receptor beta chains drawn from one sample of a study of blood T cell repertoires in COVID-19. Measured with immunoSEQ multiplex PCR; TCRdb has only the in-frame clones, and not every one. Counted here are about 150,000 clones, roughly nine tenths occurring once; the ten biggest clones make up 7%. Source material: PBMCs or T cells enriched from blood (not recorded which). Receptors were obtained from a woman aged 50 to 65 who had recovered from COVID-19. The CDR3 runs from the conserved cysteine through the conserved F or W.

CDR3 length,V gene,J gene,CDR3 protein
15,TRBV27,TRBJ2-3,CASSLRGFGTDTQYF
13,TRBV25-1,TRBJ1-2,CASSPHRGQGYTF
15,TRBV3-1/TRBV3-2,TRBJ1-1,CASSHVRGGRAEAFF
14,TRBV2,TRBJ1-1,CASNQKNQGVMAFF
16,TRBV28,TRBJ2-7,CASSSPQGVSGYEQYF
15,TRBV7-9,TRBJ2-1,CASSLGLAAHNEQFF
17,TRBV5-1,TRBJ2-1,CASSKSRQGTSYNEQFF
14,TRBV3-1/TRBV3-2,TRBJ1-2,CASSDLRANYGYTF
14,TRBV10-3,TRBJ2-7,CAIKDRPTTYEQYF
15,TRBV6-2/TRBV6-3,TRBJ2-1,CASSYVGLAGSEQFF
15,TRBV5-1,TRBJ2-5,CASSSMTSGKETQYF
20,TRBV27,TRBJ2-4,CASSFGAGQGGVVAKNIQYF
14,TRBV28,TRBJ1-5,CASSLTGSLWAQHF
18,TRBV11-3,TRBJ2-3,CASSPGQGALGSTDTQYF
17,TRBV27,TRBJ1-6,CASSLYPSGSYNSPLHF
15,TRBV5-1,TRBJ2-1,CASSSSTSQGNEQFF
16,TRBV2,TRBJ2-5,CASSEALGGREGTQYF
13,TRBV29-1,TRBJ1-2,CSVGPRAGFGYTF
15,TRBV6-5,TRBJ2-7,CASRKGTKDLYEQYF
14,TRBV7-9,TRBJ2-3,CASSPGQGADTQYF
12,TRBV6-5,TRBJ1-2,CASSYSKGVYTF
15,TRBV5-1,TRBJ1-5,CASSLGQGSGQPQHF
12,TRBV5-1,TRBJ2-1,CASSLSRRGQFF
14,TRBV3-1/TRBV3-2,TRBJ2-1,CASSQGGGTVEQFF
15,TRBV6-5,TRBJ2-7,CASSRAKGATYEQYF
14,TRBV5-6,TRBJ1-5,CASSVQGTNQPQHF
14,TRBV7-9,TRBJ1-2,CASSLAGGRDGYTF
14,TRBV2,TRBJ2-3,CASSNGLRTDTQYF